This record looks at one T cell receptor (beta chain) sequence and its context. This CDR3 is 15 amino acids long. Germline CDR1 is SGHNT and CDR2 is YENEEA. The trim removed 3 bases at V and 9 bases at J, leaving 8 bases unmatched. The data were produced by immunoSEQ multiplex PCR, yet TCRdb's version contains in-frame clones alone and is incomplete. Of 60,000 to 75,000 clones listed, 83% are singletons. This specimen belongs to a study of blood T cell repertoires in COVID-19. In the study overall: Both acute and convalescent COVID-19 samples were obtained from the United States, Italy and Spain. T cells, B-cell-depleted T cells, or PBMCs supplied cDNA or gDNA.

The sequence came from a human donor in a cohort sampled during active COVID-19. The sequencing input was peripheral blood. The rearrangement joins TRBV11-3 to TRBJ2-1; 10 nucleotides agree with TRBD1. The CDR3 nucleotides are TGTGCCAGCAGCTTCTCGGGACAGGGGTGGGGTGAGCAGTTCTTC. Protein: CASSFSGQGWGEQFF.